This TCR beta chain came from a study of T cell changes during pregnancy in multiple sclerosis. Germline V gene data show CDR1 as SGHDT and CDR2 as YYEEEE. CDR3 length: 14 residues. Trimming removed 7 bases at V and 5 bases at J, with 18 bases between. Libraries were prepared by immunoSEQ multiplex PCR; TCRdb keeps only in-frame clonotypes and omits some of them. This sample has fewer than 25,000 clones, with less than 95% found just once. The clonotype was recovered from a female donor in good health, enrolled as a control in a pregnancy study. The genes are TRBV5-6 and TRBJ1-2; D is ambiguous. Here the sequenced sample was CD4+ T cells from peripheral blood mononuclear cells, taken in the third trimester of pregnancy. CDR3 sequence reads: CASSSAGSNYGYTF. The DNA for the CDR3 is TGTGCCAGCTCCTCGGCAGGATCAAATTATGGCTACACCTTC.